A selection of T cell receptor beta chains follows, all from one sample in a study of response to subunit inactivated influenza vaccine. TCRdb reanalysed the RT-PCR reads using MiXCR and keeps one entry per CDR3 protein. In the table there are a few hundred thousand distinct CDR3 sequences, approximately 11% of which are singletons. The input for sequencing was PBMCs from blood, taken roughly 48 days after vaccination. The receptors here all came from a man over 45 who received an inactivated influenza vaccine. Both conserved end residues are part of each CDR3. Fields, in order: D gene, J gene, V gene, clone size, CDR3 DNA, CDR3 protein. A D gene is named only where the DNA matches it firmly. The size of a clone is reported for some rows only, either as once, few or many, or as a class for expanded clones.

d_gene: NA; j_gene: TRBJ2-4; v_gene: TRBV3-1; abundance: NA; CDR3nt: TGTGCCAGCAGCCTCCTGGGGGGGCTCGAAAACATTCAGTACTTC; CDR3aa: CASSLLGGLENIQYF
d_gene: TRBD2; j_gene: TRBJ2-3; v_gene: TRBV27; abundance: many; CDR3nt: TGTGCCAGCAGCCTCCCGGGACTAGATACGTATTTT; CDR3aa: CASSLPGLDTYF
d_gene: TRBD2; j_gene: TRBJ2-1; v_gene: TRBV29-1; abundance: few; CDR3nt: TGCAGCGTTCGGGGACTAGCCTACAATGAGCAGTTCTTC; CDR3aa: CSVRGLAYNEQFF
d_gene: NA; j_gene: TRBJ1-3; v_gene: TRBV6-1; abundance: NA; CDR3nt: TGTGCCAGCAACCGACAAGGGTCTGGAAACACCATATATTTT; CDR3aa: CASNRQGSGNTIYF
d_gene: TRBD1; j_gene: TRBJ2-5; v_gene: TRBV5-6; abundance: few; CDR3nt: TGTGCCAGCAGCTTGGGAGACAGGGCACAAATTAAGACCCAGTACTTC; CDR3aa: CASSLGDRAQIKTQYF
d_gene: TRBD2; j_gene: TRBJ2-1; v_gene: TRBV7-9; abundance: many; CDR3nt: TGTGCCAGCAGCGTGACGACTAGCGTCTACAATGAGCAGTTCTTC; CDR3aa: CASSVTTSVYNEQFF
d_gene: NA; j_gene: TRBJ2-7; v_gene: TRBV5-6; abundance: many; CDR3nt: TGTGCCAGCAGCTTCTCCAGGGAGTACGAGCAGTACTTC; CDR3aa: CASSFSREYEQYF
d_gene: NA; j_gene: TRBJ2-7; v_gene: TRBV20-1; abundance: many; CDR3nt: TGCAGTGCTAGAGCGGACCTGACCTACGAGCAGTACTTC; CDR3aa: CSARADLTYEQYF
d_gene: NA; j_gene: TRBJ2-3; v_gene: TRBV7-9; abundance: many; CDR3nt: TGTGCCAGCAGCAAACCAGATACGCAGTATTTT; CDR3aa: CASSKPDTQYF
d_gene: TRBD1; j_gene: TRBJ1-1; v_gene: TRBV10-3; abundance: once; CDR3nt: TGTGCCATCAGTGCGACAGGGGCCGGGAACACTGAAGCTTTCTTT; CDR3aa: CAISATGAGNTEAFF
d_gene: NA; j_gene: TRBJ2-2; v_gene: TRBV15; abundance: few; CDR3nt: TGTGCCACCAGCACCCTCCGGACATACACCGGGGAGCTGTTTTTT; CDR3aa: CATSTLRTYTGELFF
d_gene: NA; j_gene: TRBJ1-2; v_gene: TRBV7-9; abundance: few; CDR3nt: TGTGCCAGCAGCTTGGGTACCGGCTACACCTTC; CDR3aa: CASSLGTGYTF
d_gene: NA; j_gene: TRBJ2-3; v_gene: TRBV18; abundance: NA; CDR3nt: TGTGCCAGCTCACCACCCAGCGTTGGGACAGATACGCAGTATTTT; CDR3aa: CASSPPSVGTDTQYF
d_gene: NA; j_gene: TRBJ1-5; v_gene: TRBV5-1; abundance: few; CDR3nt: TGCGCCAGCAGCTCTTCGGGTATGGGCAATCAGCCCCAGCATTTT; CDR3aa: CASSSSGMGNQPQHF
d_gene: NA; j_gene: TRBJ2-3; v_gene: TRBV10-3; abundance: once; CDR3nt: TGTGCCATCAGTGAGGGGACTCGCACAGATACGCAGTATTTT; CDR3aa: CAISEGTRTDTQYF
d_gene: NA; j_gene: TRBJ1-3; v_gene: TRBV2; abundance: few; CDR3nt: TGTGCCAGCAGTGAAAGGGCGAACACCATATATTTT; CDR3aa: CASSERANTIYF
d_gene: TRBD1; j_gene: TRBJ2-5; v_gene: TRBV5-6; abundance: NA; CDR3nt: TGTGCCAGCAGCCGAGACAGGGGAGGCCCTGGAAAGACCCAGTACTTC; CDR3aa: CASSRDRGGPGKTQYF
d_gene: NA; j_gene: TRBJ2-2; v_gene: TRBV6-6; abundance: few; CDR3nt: TGTGCCGGAGGAACCCTCGCGGCCGGGGAGCTGTTTTTT; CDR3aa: CAGGTLAAGELFF
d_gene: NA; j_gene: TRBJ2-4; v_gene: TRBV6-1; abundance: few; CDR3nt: TGTGCCAGCAGTGCACCCGGGAGCAAAAACATTCAGTACTTC; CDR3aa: CASSAPGSKNIQYF
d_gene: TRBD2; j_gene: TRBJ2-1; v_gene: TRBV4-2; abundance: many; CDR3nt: TGTGCCAGCAGCGTGCGCGGGGACTATCTCTCCTACAATGAGCAGTTCTTC; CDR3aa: CASSVRGDYLSYNEQFF
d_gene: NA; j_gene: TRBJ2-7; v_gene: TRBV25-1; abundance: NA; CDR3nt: TGTGCCAGCTCTAGATCACAGGGATCTAGGAGGATCTACGAGCAGTACTTC; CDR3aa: CASSRSQGSRRIYEQYF
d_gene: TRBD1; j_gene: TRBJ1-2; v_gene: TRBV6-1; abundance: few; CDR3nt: TGTGCCAGCACTCCCGCTATGCCTGGACAGGGGGCTGGCTACACCTTC; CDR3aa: CASTPAMPGQGAGYTF
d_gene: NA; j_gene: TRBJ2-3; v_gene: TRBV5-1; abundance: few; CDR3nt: TGCGCCAGCAGCTTGCAGATCGGGGATACGCAGTATTTT; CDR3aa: CASSLQIGDTQYF
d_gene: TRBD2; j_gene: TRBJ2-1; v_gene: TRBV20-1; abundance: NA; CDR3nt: TGCAGTGCTCGGGGGACTAGCGGGACACACAATGAGCAGTTCTTC; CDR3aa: CSARGTSGTHNEQFF
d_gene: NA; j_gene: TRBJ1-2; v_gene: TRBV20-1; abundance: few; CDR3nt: TGCAGTGCTAGAGATCTGGGGATCTATGGCTACACCTTC; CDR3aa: CSARDLGIYGYTF
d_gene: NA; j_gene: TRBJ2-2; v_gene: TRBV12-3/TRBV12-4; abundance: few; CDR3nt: TGTGCCAGCAGCCGCCTGGAGGGCACCGGGGAGCTGTTTTTT; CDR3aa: CASSRLEGTGELFF
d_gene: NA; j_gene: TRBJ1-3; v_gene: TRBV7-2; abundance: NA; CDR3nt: TGTGCCAGCAGCTTACGAGGAAGGGGGAACACCATATATTTT; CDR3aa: CASSLRGRGNTIYF
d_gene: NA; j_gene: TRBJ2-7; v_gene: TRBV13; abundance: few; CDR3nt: TGTGCCAGCAGCTCCGGACAGACCGAGCAGTACTTC; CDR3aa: CASSSGQTEQYF
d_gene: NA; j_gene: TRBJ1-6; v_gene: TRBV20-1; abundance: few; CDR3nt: TGCAGTGCTAGAGTGGGGCGGAGGGGTTCACCCCTCCACTTT; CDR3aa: CSARVGRRGSPLHF
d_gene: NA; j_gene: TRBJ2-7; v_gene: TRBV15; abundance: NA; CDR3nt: TGTGCCACCTCCCGGGGGCTGACCTACGAGCAGTACTTC; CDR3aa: CATSRGLTYEQYF
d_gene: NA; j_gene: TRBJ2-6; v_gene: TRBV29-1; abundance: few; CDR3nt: TGCAGCGTTGAAGATTGGGGTTCTGGGGCCAACGTCCTGACTTTC; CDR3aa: CSVEDWGSGANVLTF
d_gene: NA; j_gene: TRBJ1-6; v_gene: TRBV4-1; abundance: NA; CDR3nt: TGCGCCAGCAGCCAAACGGATTCACCCCTCCACTTT; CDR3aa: CASSQTDSPLHF
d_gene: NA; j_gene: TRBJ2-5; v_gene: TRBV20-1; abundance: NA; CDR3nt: TGCAGTGCTAGAGTGTGGACCCGCAAAGAGACCCAGTACTTC; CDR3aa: CSARVWTRKETQYF
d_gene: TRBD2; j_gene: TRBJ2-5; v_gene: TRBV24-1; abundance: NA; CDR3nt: TGTGCCACCAGTGATCGAAAACCGGGACTAGCGGGGGGCCAACAAGAGACCCAGTACTTC; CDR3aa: CATSDRKPGLAGGQQETQYF
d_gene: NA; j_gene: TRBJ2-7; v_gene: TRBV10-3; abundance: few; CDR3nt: TGTGCCATCAGTGAAGGACCACGCGAGCAGTACTTC; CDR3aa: CAISEGPREQYF
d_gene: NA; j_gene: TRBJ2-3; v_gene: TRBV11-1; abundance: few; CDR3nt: TGTGCCAGCAGCCCTTTTGAGGGGTCAGATACGCAGTATTTT; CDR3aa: CASSPFEGSDTQYF
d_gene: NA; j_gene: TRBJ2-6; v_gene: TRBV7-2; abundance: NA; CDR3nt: TGTGCCAGCAGCTTAGCTGCAGTTTCTGGGGCCAACGTCCTGACTTTC; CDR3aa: CASSLAAVSGANVLTF
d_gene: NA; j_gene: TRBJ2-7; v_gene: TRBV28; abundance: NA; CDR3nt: TGTGCCAGCACCCTCGGTGTGGGGGCCTCCTACGAGCAGTACTTC; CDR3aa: CASTLGVGASYEQYF
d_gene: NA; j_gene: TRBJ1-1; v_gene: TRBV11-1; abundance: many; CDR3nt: TGTGCCAGCAGCTTCGGCCCGGGGAACACTGAAGCTTTCTTT; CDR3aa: CASSFGPGNTEAFF
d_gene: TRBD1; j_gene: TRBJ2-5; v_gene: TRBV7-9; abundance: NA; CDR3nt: TGTGCCAGCACCCTCCGGGACAGGGGACAAGAGACCCAGTACTTC; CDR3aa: CASTLRDRGQETQYF
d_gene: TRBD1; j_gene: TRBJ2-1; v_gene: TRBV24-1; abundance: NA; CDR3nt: TGTGCCACCAGTGACCACCGGGACAGGGGGCTCTACAATGAGCAGTTCTTC; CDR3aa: CATSDHRDRGLYNEQFF
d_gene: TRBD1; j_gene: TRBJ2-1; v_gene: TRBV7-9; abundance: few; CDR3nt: TGTGCCAGCAGCTTAGTTGGGACAGGGGCCTACAATGAGCAGTTCTTC; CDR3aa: CASSLVGTGAYNEQFF
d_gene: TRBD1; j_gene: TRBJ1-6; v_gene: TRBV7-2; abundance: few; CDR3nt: TGTGCCAGCAGCCTGGACAGGGTATTGTCACCCCTCCACTTT; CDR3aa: CASSLDRVLSPLHF
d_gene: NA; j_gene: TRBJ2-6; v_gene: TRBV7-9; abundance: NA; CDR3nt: TGTGCCAGCAGCAAGGACTCCTCAAGTCGCTGGGCCAACGTCCTGACTTTC; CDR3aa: CASSKDSSSRWANVLTF
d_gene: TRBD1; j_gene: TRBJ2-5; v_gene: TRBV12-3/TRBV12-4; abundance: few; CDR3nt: TGTGCCAGCAGTCTCACCCGGGACAGGGGTGGAGAGACCCAGTACTTC; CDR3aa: CASSLTRDRGGETQYF